This record concerns one T cell receptor (beta chain) sequence. Its cognate antigen has yet to be identified. There are no base qualities to consult, and no much larger clone falls within one base. The sample is drawn from a study of PD-1 blockade in classical Hodgkin lymphoma (dated by TCRdb to 2018 to 2020). Broadly, across the study: Nivolumab dosing was 3 mg/kg intravenously every 2 weeks, continuing until either disease progression or unacceptable toxicity. The study used CyTOF and TCR beta sequencing to define a peripheral blood immune signature of response to PD-1 blockade in classical Hodgkin lymphoma. Results and caveats for the whole study, not just this receptor: The study was restricted to a single clinical trial cohort, and the causes of repertoire differences, possibly disease activity or prior therapy, were left undefined. Lower diversity was observed in patients in whom nivolumab was started less than 1 year after ASCT, and these patients were excluded from later analyses so that confounding by immune reconstitution would be avoided. Newly diagnosed patients were reported to have lower baseline TCR diversity than healthy donors, and relapsed/refractory patients were reported to have lower baseline TCR diversity still. By C4D1, a significant rise was seen in CD4+ TCR diversity but not in CD8+ TCR diversity (p=0.0027 vs p=0.16), and the rise was most apparent among complete responders (p=0.02). Trial patients with a complete response had baseline diversity similar to that of newly diagnosed patients, while partial responders and progressors had significantly lower diversity.

The CDR3, from cysteine to phenylalanine, totals 15 residues. CDR3 DNA only is kept here, 45 bases in frame from base 1. CDR1 MNHEY and CDR2 SMNVEV were looked up in the germline V gene (reference sequence). V loses 5 bases of germline sequence and J loses 1 base, and the interval between the two ends is 14 bases. The Qiagen DNeasy kit was used to extract genomic DNA from unsorted PBMCs and from the negatively selected CD4+ and CD8+ fractions. TCR beta CDR3 regions were subjected to amplification by immunoSEQ multiplex PCR with primers that anneal to V and J segments. A synthetic immune receptor repertoire was used to minimize amplification bias, and remaining bias was computationally removed after sequencing. The authors' analysis ran thus. Custom Python scripts were used to quantify repertoire diversity as the Shannon entropy index. Unsorted, CD4+ and CD8+ repertoires were examined separately, except in combined analyses, for which CD4+ and CD8+ sequences were merged in silico. A clone was considered expanded if an increase in frequency of at least 2-fold after treatment relative to C1D1 was found, and a pseudocount of 0.5 was applied to clones undetected at baseline. Singleton clones were defined as clones with 0 or 1 copy at C1D1, and non-singleton clones were defined as clones with 2 or more copies. Clones expanded in unsorted samples were assigned a CD4+, CD8+ or unknown annotation through matching of protein sequences in sorted samples from the same patient. Diversity changes from C1D1 to C4D1 were tested in paired samples using Wilcoxon tests. As stored in TCRdb, this immuneACCESS dataset retains in-frame rearrangements with V and J assigned. A fraction of the clones does not appear; measured against another copy, unresolved V genes explain less than half of the discrepancy, and the remainder lacks a known reason. That table supplies the V and J calls and clone size; D and trimming were determined from the DNA. The sample table shows approximately 11,000 clones, and almost 85% are seen once. Around 42% of the sample goes to the ten largest clones.

This specimen's time point label, interpreted: cycle 1 day 1 (C1D1), immediately before nivolumab initiation. Every trial patient had relapsed following autologous stem cell transplantation, and prior brentuximab vedotin exposure was what differed among cohorts A, B and C. Magnetic negative selection with a Miltenyi CD8+ T cell isolation kit was used to purify CD8+ T cells from thawed PBMCs. A total of about 51 patients with relapsed/refractory classical Hodgkin lymphoma made up the trial cohort, and each patient's best overall response was complete response, partial response or progressive disease. In the multi-cohort phase II CheckMate 205 trial, trial patients received single-agent nivolumab. An independent review committee assessed best overall response by applying the 2007 International Working Group response criteria. Trial PBMCs were obtained immediately prior to nivolumab initiation (C1D1) and on therapy at cycle 2 day 1 and cycle 4 day 1. Peripheral blood was collected in 8 mL Vacutainer Cell Preparation Tubes, from which PBMCs were isolated by centrifugation and then cryopreserved. Purified CD4+ and CD8+ fractions were prepared only for cases where an additional PBMC sample was available. Magnetically labelled cells were depleted on LS columns in a quadroMACS separator, and the flow-through was collected as the purified fraction.

This receptor chain uses TRBV27 and TRBJ1-1; a tentative D match to TRBD1 spans 5 bases. This TCR derives from a human donor with classical Hodgkin lymphoma. Sample: CD8+ T cells from blood, taken at baseline. The bases read TGTGCCAGCAGTGTCAGCCCCGGGGCGAACACTGAAGCTTTCTTT. The translation is CASSVSPGANTEAFF.